What follows are 22 T cell receptor beta chains derived from one specimen sequenced in a study of cytomegalovirus exposure and HLA in healthy donors. It was with 60 Vbeta and 13 Jbeta primers that the PCR ran. Some clones are missing from TCRdb's copy, which holds only in-frame ones; the method was immunoSEQ multiplex PCR. In the table there are roughly 80,000 clones, 65% to 85% of which are singletons. Sequenced input: PBMCs. The source of these receptors is a woman in her forties in good health and CMV-seropositive.

CDR3 coding DNA: TGCAGCGTTGGTTTTCAGGACTCACGAGCGGGAGATACGCAGTATTTT. It is translated as CSVGFQDSRAGDTQYF. V and J are TRBV29-1 and TRBJ2-3, with TRBD2 as a possible D gene (6 bases). Trimming left V 4 bases short and J 5 bases short, with 22 bases between. Germline V CDR1 and CDR2: SQVTM, ANQGSEA. CDR3 size: 16 residues.

This clone was found a few times. This chain joins TRBV2 and TRBJ1-5; D not certain. This CDR3 is 13 amino acids long. Trimming pared 6 bases from V and 2 bases from J, leaving 8 bases between. The germline V gene has CDR1 SNHLY and CDR2 FYNNEI. The CDR3 DNA follows: TGTGCCAGCAGGGGCACGGGCAATCAGCCCCAGCATTTT. Its protein product is CASRGTGNQPQHF.

This chain connects TRBV6-4 to TRBJ1-2, with D perhaps matching TRBD1 (5 bases). V lost 4 bases, J lost 6 bases, and 12 bases lay in between. The V gene's germline CDR1 is MRHNA and CDR2 SNTAGT. CDR3 length: 13 residues. In DNA, the CDR3 is TGTGCCAGCAGTGTATCAGGGAGGAATGGCTACACCTTC. It translates to CASSVSGRNGYTF.

The rearrangement uses TRBV5-6 and TRBJ1-2, with 9 bases identical to TRBD1. This CDR3 contains 13 residues. J lost 4 bases, V lost 4 bases, and 2 bases had no gene match. Germline V gives CDR1 SGHDT, CDR2 YYEEEE. The CDR3 here is CASSVGQGYGYTF. The CDR3 DNA reads as TGTGCCAGCAGCGTGGGACAGGGCTATGGCTACACCTTC.

In this sample, this clone turned up once. The chain is built from TRBV6-5 and TRBJ2-1; no clear D. The ends were cut back, 2 bases at V and 2 bases at J, with 7 bases in the middle. Germline loops: CDR1 MNHEY, CDR2 SVGAGI. The CDR3 runs to 14 residues. This chain's CDR3 is CASSYRLAYNEQFF. The CDR3, as DNA: TGTGCCAGCAGTTACCGGTTAGCCTACAATGAGCAGTTCTTC.

The V gene is TRBV6-6, the J gene TRBJ2-5, with 15 bases fitting TRBD2. The CDR3 length is 16 residues. In germline, CDR1 is MNHNY, CDR2 SVGAGI (reference sequence). CDR3 nucleotide sequence: TGTGCTGGACGCGGGGGACTAGCGGGGGGTCGGGAGACCCAGTACTTC. It specifies CAGRGGLAGGRETQYF.

The chain joins TRBV7-9 to TRBJ2-4; 10 nucleotides match TRBD1. Germline trimming cut 2 bases from V and 6 bases from J; bases unmatched to any gene: 10. This CDR3 has 17 residues. CDR1 SEHNR and CDR2 FQNEAQ come from the germline V gene (reference sequence). The CDR3 region has the DNA TGTGCCAGCAGCTTATCGATTAGGACAGGGGGTTCAAACATTCAGTACTTC. Encoded protein: CASSLSIRTGGSNIQYF.

The chain links TRBV29-1 to TRBJ2-7; weak D call: TRBD1 (6 bases). CDR3 length: 18 residues. The germline V gene encodes CDR1 SQVTM and CDR2 ANQGSEA. V lost 5 bases and J lost 3, with 29 bases in between. In nucleotides, the CDR3 is TGCAGCGTTCTGAAGGGCCGGCATTTTGGGGGCCCAGGCTACGAGCAGTACTTC. Protein: CSVLKGRHFGGPGYEQYF.

V is TRBV5-1 and J is TRBJ2-5; possible D gene TRBD2, 5 bases. Germline V gives CDR1 SGHRS, CDR2 YFSETQ. This CDR3 is 13 amino acids long. Trimming stripped 0 bases from V and 5 bases from J, with 8 bases between. The CDR3 nucleotides are TGCGCCAGCAGCTTGGCCCCGGGGGAGACCCAGTACTTC. Amino acids: CASSLAPGETQYF.

V gene TRBV28 combines with J gene TRBJ2-3, with 8 bases lining up with TRBD2. CDR3 length: 15 residues. Losses at the gene ends were 5 bases for V and 0 bases for J; bases not matched to a gene: 4. Germline assignment: CDR1 MDHEN and CDR2 SYDVKM. CDR3 coding DNA: TGTGCCAGCAGTACTAGCGGCGCTAGCACAGATACGCAGTATTTT. It encodes CASSTSGASTDTQYF.

The CDR3 reads CASSQEGVRGGVNEQFF. Here the CDR3 DNA reads TGCGCCAGCAGCCAAGAGGGGGTCCGGGGGGGCGTGAATGAGCAGTTCTTC. The rearrangement links TRBV4-1 to TRBJ2-1; 8 nucleotides line up with TRBD2. Germline loops: CDR1 MGHRA, CDR2 YSYEKL. V shed 0 bases and J 7 bases; nucleotides not matched to a gene: 11. The CDR3 consists of 17 residues.

The gene calls are TRBV14 and TRBJ2-3; weak D call: TRBD2 (5 bases). This CDR3 is built from 15 residues. Germline CDR1 and CDR2: SGHDN and FVKESK. Trimming removed 10 bases from V and 0 bases from J, with 17 bases in between. The CDR3 loop reads CATERYGMSTDTQYF. CDR3 nucleotide sequence: TGTGCCACAGAACGGTACGGGATGAGCACAGATACGCAGTATTTT.

The J gene is TRBJ1-2, the V gene TRBV25-1; 9 bases line up with TRBD1. The CDR3 has 13 residues. Per germline, CDR1 MGHDK and CDR2 SYGVNS. Germline trimming cut 7 bases from V and 8 bases from J; bases unmatched to any gene: 8. For the CDR3, the DNA is TGTGCCAGCAAGCCGGGACAGGGATTCGGCTACACCTTC. It is translated as CASKPGQGFGYTF.

This chain joins TRBV10-1 and TRBJ2-7, with D unresolved. V was clipped by 3 bases and J by 9 bases, with 9 bases between them. CDR1 and CDR2 (germline): WNHNN, SYGVQD (reference sequence). The CDR3 covers 11 residues. This chain's CDR3 is CASSEFRWQYF. Written as DNA, the CDR3 is TGCGCCAGCAGTGAATTCAGGTGGCAGTACTTC.

The CDR3 bases are TGTGCCAGCAGCTTGGTCGGCAGGGAAGGGGGGGGAGCTTTCTTT. Its translation: CASSLVGREGGGAFF. The chain carries TRBV5-4 and TRBJ1-1; the D gene is possibly TRBD1 (6 bases). The ends were cut back, 0 bases at V and 10 bases at J, with 19 bases in the middle. Germline CDR1 reads SGHNT; CDR2 reads YYREEE (reference sequence). The CDR3 loop spans 15 amino acids.

The chain uses TRBV2 and TRBJ2-5; 8 bases map to TRBD2. Trimming took 5 bases from V and 5 from J; bases not matched to a gene: 7. This CDR3 region has 14 residues. Germline V gives CDR1 SNHLY, CDR2 FYNNEI. The CDR3 is CASSRSGGGETQYF. The CDR3 DNA is TGTGCCAGCAGTCGAAGCGGGGGAGGTGAGACCCAGTACTTC.

The chain uses TRBV6-5 and TRBJ2-7; D not resolved. The CDR3 totals 13 residues. Germline CDR1 reads MNHEY; CDR2 reads SVGAGI. Trimming took off 0 bases at V and 7 bases at J, with 10 bases between the two ends. CDR3 residues: CASSYSSSREQYF. CDR3 coding DNA: TGTGCCAGCAGTTACTCTTCGTCCCGGGAGCAGTACTTC.

This clone appeared a single time. The chain recombines TRBV5-6 with TRBJ1-2; TRBD1 agrees at 7 bases. Per germline, CDR1 SGHDT and CDR2 YYEEEE. The CDR3 runs 15 residues. V was clipped by 0 bases and J by 4 bases; unmatched bases: 6. In nucleotides, the CDR3 is TGTGCCAGCAGCTTGGGTCAGGGGGTCCTCTATGGCTACACCTTC. Protein product: CASSLGQGVLYGYTF.

This clone was counted a few times. The rearrangement joins TRBV6-4 to TRBJ2-3, with D possibly TRBD2 on 5 matching bases. V lost 3 bases and J 1 base, leaving 5 bases between the germline ends. The CDR3 runs 13 residues. Germline loops: CDR1 MRHNA, CDR2 SNTAGT. The CDR3 region is CASSEAGTDTQYF. In DNA, the CDR3 is TGTGCCAGCAGTGAAGCGGGCACAGATACGCAGTATTTT.

The gene calls are TRBV4-3 and TRBJ1-2, with 8 bases identical to TRBD1. Unmatched junction bases numbered 3, after V lost 2 bases and J lost 4 bases. CDR3 length: 14 amino acids. Germline assignment: CDR1 LGHNA and CDR2 YSLEER. The CDR3 sequence is CASSQMGQVYGYTF. The CDR3 region has the DNA TGCGCCAGCAGCCAAATGGGACAGGTCTATGGCTACACCTTC.

This chain connects TRBV7-8 to TRBJ2-3, with TRBD2 matching over 8 bases. Germline lookup yields CDR1 SGHVS and CDR2 FQNEAQ. CDR3 length: 15 residues. After removal of 8 bases from V and 2 bases from J, the junction contained 9 bases not matched to a gene. The CDR3 sequence: CASEIGTRFTDTQYF. In nucleotides, the CDR3 is TGTGCCAGCGAGATAGGGACTAGATTCACAGATACGCAGTATTTT.

J is TRBJ2-1 and V is TRBV13, with a weak D call TRBD2 (5 bases). Germline V CDR1 and CDR2: PRHDT, FYEKMQ (reference sequence). This CDR3 is 17 amino acids long. The V and J ends lost 0 bases and 0 bases respectively, with 12 bases between them. As DNA, the CDR3 is TGTGCCAGCAGCTTAGGTTACAGCGGAAGCTCCTACAATGAGCAGTTCTTC. Its translation is CASSLGYSGSSYNEQFF.